This is a list of T cell receptor beta chains from one sample in a study of T cells in Graves' hyperthyroidism and ophthalmopathy. TCRdb ran MiXCR on the multiplex PCR reads and lists one entry per CDR3 protein. The data hold about 270,000 distinct CDR3 sequences, with over 20% observed a single time. Sequenced input: blood. The receptors stem from a woman aged 40 to 50 with Graves' ophthalmopathy. Each CDR3 is given with its conserved first and last residue. D genes are given only for firm matches. Clone size appears in some rows only: once, few, many, or a class for an expanded clone.

>TRBV12-3/TRBV12-4|-|TRBJ1-1|many
CASSFGPEAFF
TGTGCCAGCAGTTTCGGTCCTGAAGCTTTCTTT
>TRBV28|TRBD2|TRBJ2-7|-
CAGGASGTYEQYF
TGTGCCGGGGGAGCTAGCGGGACCTACGAGCAGTACTTC
>TRBV5-4|TRBD1|TRBJ2-3|many
CASSTTGGKGDTQYF
TGTGCCAGCAGCACCACAGGGGGTAAGGGAGATACGCAGTATTTT
>TRBV19|-|TRBJ1-5|-
CASRPREGYSNQPQHF
TGTGCCAGCCGTCCGCGGGAAGGCTATAGCAATCAGCCCCAGCATTTT
>TRBV6-1|-|TRBJ1-1|-
CASRGLQNTEAFF
TGTGCCAGCAGGGGGCTTCAGAACACTGAAGCTTTCTTT
>TRBV30|-|TRBJ2-7|-
CAWSVKAGTYEQYF
TGTGCCTGGAGTGTAAAAGCGGGTACCTACGAGCAGTACTTC
>TRBV19|-|TRBJ1-5|many
CASRRDNWGPYSNQPQHF
TGTGCCAGTAGACGGGACAACTGGGGTCCTTATAGCAATCAGCCCCAGCATTTT
>TRBV20-1|TRBD2|TRBJ2-5|many
CSARDRLAGGETQYF
TGCAGTGCTAGAGATCGACTAGCGGGTGGAGAGACCCAGTACTTC
>TRBV2|-|TRBJ1-1|many
CASSITQNTEAFF
TGTGCCAGCAGCATCACACAGAACACTGAAGCTTTCTTT
>TRBV4-1|-|TRBJ1-1|-
CASSQDNRPTNTEAFF
TGCGCCAGCAGCCAAGATAACAGGCCGACGAACACTGAAGCTTTCTTT
>TRBV28|-|TRBJ1-2|-
CASRQMPNNYGYSF
TGTGCCAGCAGACAAATGCCGAACAACTATGGCTACAGCTTC
>TRBV4-1|TRBD1|TRBJ2-7|many
CASSQLWTGELYEQYF
TGCGCCAGCAGCCAGCTTTGGACAGGGGAACTGTACGAGCAGTACTTC
>TRBV24-1|-|TRBJ1-2|-
CATSVGRYGYTF
TGTGCCACCAGTGTCGGTCGGTATGGCTACACCTTC
>TRBV7-2|-|TRBJ2-7|-
CASSKHSYEQYF
TGTGCCAGCAGTAAACACAGCTACGAGCAGTACTTC
>TRBV6-1|-|TRBJ2-7|few
CASTAGWEAYEQYF
TGTGCCAGCACCGCGGGGTGGGAGGCCTACGAGCAGTACTTC
>TRBV6-5|TRBD1|TRBJ2-5|many
CASHHGTVQETQYF
TGTGCCAGTCATCACGGGACAGTCCAAGAGACCCAGTACTTC
>TRBV7-2|TRBD2|TRBJ2-7|few
CASSLSRTSGIYEQYF
TGTGCCAGCAGCTTATCGAGGACTAGCGGGATTTACGAGCAGTACTTC
>TRBV12-3/TRBV12-4|TRBD2|TRBJ2-2|many
CASSLGLAESTGELFF
TGTGCCAGCAGTTTGGGACTAGCGGAGAGCACCGGGGAGCTGTTTTTT
>TRBV19|-|TRBJ2-7|many
CASSIDPGATEQYF
TGTGCCAGTAGTATAGATCCGGGAGCCACCGAGCAGTACTTC
>TRBV6-7|-|TRBJ2-7|-
CASRFPNRGKHYEQYF
TGTGCCAGCAGATTCCCGAACCGGGGGAAACACTACGAGCAGTACTTC
>TRBV6-2/TRBV6-3|-|TRBJ1-1|-
CASTPLGGRLRTTEAFF
TGTGCCAGCACCCCATTGGGGGGGCGATTGAGAACGACTGAAGCTTTCTTT
>TRBV30|TRBD2|TRBJ2-7|-
CAWKRGGHEQYF
TGTGCCTGGAAGCGGGGGGGCCACGAGCAGTACTTC
>TRBV5-1|TRBD1|TRBJ1-2|many
CASSSRQGRDYGYTF
TGCGCCAGCAGCTCCCGACAGGGGAGGGACTATGGCTACACCTTC
>TRBV28|-|TRBJ2-6|many
CASSFYVSSGANVLTF
TGTGCCAGCAGTTTTTATGTCAGCTCTGGGGCCAACGTCCTGACTTTC
>TRBV27|-|TRBJ2-5|many
CASCRTIGTQYF
TGTGCCAGTTGCAGGACTATCGGGACCCAGTACTTC
>TRBV2|-|TRBJ2-3|many
CASTPWTDTDTQYF
TGTGCCAGCACCCCTTGGACAGACACAGATACGCAGTATTTT
>TRBV12-3/TRBV12-4|-|TRBJ2-2|many
CASNLGNPTGELFF
TGTGCCAGCAACCTCGGGAATCCCACCGGGGAGCTGTTTTTT
>TRBV28|-|TRBJ2-5|many
CASSTGQTKGETQYF
TGTGCCAGCAGTACAGGACAGACTAAAGGAGAGACCCAGTACTTC
>TRBV20-1|-|TRBJ1-2|many
CSAGPDSNYGYTF
TGCAGTGCGGGCCCCGACAGTAACTATGGCTACACCTTC
>TRBV15|-|TRBJ2-2|-
CATSRDTGNGELFF
TGTGCCACCAGCAGAGATACGGGGAACGGGGAGCTGTTTTTT
>TRBV2|-|TRBJ1-2|many
CASLSGVDSYGYTF
TGTGCCAGCTTAAGCGGGGTAGATAGCTATGGCTACACCTTC
>TRBV3-1|-|TRBJ1-5|-
CASSQGPFSNQPQHF
TGTGCCAGCAGCCAGGGACCGTTTAGCAATCAGCCCCAGCATTTT
>TRBV5-1|-|TRBJ2-1|-
CASSSGTTPSYNEQFF
TGCGCCAGCAGCTCAGGTACAACACCTTCCTACAATGAGCAGTTCTTC
>TRBV5-6|-|TRBJ2-7|many
CASSEIPGKMGEQYF
TGTGCCAGCTCCGAGATCCCGGGCAAAATGGGCGAGCAGTACTTC
>TRBV5-1|-|TRBJ2-5|many
CASSPTLTQETQYF
TGCGCCAGCAGCCCAACTTTAACTCAAGAGACCCAGTACTTC
>TRBV5-1|-|TRBJ1-2|many
CASTTDNYGYTF
TGCGCCAGCACGACAGATAACTATGGCTACACCTTC
>TRBV18|-|TRBJ2-7|many
CASSRDRTYEQYF
TGTGCCAGCTCACGGGACCGAACCTACGAGCAGTACTTC
>TRBV4-2|-|TRBJ1-5|-
CASSQEGHSNQPQHF
TGTGCCAGCAGCCAGGAGGGTCATAGCAATCAGCCCCAGCATTTT
>TRBV7-2|TRBD1|TRBJ1-1|-
CASSLTGATEAFF
TGTGCCAGCAGCTTGACAGGGGCCACTGAAGCTTTCTTT
>TRBV6-1|-|TRBJ1-5|-
CASLRGGVFGNQPQHF
TGTGCCAGCCTAAGGGGAGGGGTTTTCGGCAATCAGCCCCAGCATTTT
>TRBV6-1|-|TRBJ1-2|-
CASSRQGTEGYGYTF
TGTGCCAGCAGTCGGCAGGGGACGGAGGGCTATGGCTACACCTTC
>TRBV4-1|-|TRBJ2-7|many
CASSLTDRSSLEQYF
TGCGCCAGCAGCCTTACGGACAGATCCTCCTTGGAGCAGTACTTC
>TRBV6-5|-|TRBJ2-5|-
CASSYLSGQGRETQYF
TGTGCCAGCAGTTACCTAAGTGGCCAGGGTCGAGAGACCCAGTACTTC
>TRBV30|-|TRBJ1-2|many
CAWSVPGSFNYGYTF
TGTGCCTGGAGTGTACCCGGGAGTTTTAACTATGGCTACACCTTC
>TRBV2|TRBD2|TRBJ2-5|-
CASSVRGIAGPFQETQYF
TGTGCCAGCAGTGTCCGCGGGATAGCGGGCCCTTTCCAAGAGACCCAGTACTTC
>TRBV27|-|TRBJ2-7|many
CASSSPAGGYEQYF
TGTGCCAGCAGTTCCCCAGCCGGCGGCTACGAGCAGTACTTC